This T cell receptor beta chain was captured in a study of T cells in Graves' hyperthyroidism and ophthalmopathy. V was cut by 0 bases and J by 10 bases, with 10 bases left in between. Germline assignment: CDR1 MNHEY and CDR2 SVGAGI. The length of the CDR3 is 14 residues. TCR beta CDR3 regions were amplified from RNA. HTBI primers drove first-round RT-PCR of the TCR CDR3. TCRdb fed the multiplex PCR reads into MiXCR, producing one record per CDR3 protein. The table lists roughly 400,000 distinct CDR3 sequences, about an eighth of them singletons, with 25% to 30% in the top ten. A remark on this clonotype: Its antigen is currently unknown.

Whole-study results and caveats: A model of 13 V-J pairs discriminated ophthalmopathy from stable hyperthyroidism. Most thyroid clonotypes with frequency above 0.001 were detected in blood.

Sequencing was done on a sample of blood. The V and J genes are TRBV6-5 and TRBJ1-6; no firm D call. This TCR was recovered from a man over 45 with Graves' ophthalmopathy. CDR3 sequence reads: CASSYSQKDSPLHF. For the CDR3, the DNA is TGTGCCAGCAGTTACTCACAGAAGGACTCACCCCTCCACTTT.